The clone carrying this T cell receptor (beta chain) was found a few times. In the original processing: Reference gene primer amplification gave estimated nucleated cell counts. Clones were sequenced by immunoSEQ multiplex PCR, and TCRdb holds only the in-frame ones, with some missing. Clone size and the V and J calls come from that table; the DNA yielded D and trimming. The table lists around 500,000 clones, 80% to 90% of them singletons. The data were obtained in a study of blood T cell repertoires in COVID-19. The wider study: COVID-19 samples from acute and convalescent phases originated in the United States, Italy and Spain. PBMCs, B-cell-depleted T cells, or T cells provided the cDNA or gDNA that made up the material.

In germline, CDR1 is LGHDT, CDR2 YNNKEL (reference sequence). The V segment lost 0 bases and the J segment 7 bases; nucleotides outside the gene matches: 8. The CDR3 length is 17 residues. Sequenced: peripheral blood. This TCR derives from a human donor in a cohort sampled during active COVID-19. The chain is built from TRBV3-1 (or the pseudogene TRBV3-2) and TRBJ2-1; 11 nucleotides line up with TRBD2. CDR3 in DNA: TGTGCCAGCAGCCAAGAACCACCGACTAGCGGGGCTAATGAGCAGTTCTTC. Amino acid sequence: CASSQEPPTSGANEQFF.